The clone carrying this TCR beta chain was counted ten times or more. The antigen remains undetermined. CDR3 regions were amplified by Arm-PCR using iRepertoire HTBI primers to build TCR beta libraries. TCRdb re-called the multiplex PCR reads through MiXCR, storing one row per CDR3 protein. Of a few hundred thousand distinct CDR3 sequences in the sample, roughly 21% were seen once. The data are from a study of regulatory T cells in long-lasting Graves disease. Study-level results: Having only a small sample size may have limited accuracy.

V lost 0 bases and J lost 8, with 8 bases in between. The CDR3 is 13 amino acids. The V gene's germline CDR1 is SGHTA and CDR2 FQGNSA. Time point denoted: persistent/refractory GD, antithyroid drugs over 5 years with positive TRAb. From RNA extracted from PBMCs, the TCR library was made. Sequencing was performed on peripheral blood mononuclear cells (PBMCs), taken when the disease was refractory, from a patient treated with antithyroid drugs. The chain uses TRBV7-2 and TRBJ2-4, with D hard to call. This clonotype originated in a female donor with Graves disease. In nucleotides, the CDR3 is TGTGCCAGCAGCTTAGCCTCTCACGACATTCAGTACTTC. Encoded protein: CASSLASHDIQYF.